These 29 T cell receptor beta chains were all obtained from the same sample, sequenced in a study of OX40 agonist ivuxolimab in advanced cancers. Method: immunoSEQ multiplex PCR; TCRdb's copy keeps in-frame clones and lacks some. The profile covers around 83,000 clones, with roughly 91% appearing a single time and about 2.1% taken by the ten largest. The sequenced sample was CD4+ or CD8+ T cells sorted from blood, obtained in a trial of the OX40 agonist ivuxolimab. The receptors were sampled from an adult with an advanced solid tumor such as melanoma, head and neck, liver or kidney cancer.

The V and J genes are TRBV19 and TRBJ2-3; D unresolved. Germline CDR1 LNHDA, CDR2 SQIVND (reference sequence). This CDR3 has 14 amino acids. V lost 10 bases and J lost 1, with 15 bases in between. The CDR3 DNA reads TGTGCCACCAGGAAAGAGGTGGGCACAGATACGCAGTATTTT. Translated, it gives CATRKEVGTDTQYF.

This chain links TRBV5-1 with TRBJ2-2, with D hard to call. This CDR3 has 15 residues. V dropped 4 bases and J dropped 3 bases, with 13 bases sitting between them. The germline V gene has CDR1 SGHRS and CDR2 YFSETQ. CDR3: CASSGDYADTGELFF. In DNA form, the CDR3 reads TGCGCCAGCAGCGGGGATTACGCCGACACCGGGGAGCTGTTTTTT. Together with reference TRBV5-1 and TRBJ2-2, the CDR3 gives the full variable domain: KAGVTQTPRYLIKTRGQQVTLSCSPISGHRSVSWYQQTPGQGLQFLFEYFSETQRNKGNFPGRFSGRQFSNSRSEMNVSTLELGDSALYLCASSGDYADTGELFFGEGSRLTVL.

V usage is TRBV28 and J usage is TRBJ1-4; tentatively, D is TRBD1 (6 bases). From germline, CDR1 is MDHEN and CDR2 SYDVKM. Trimming took 3 bases from V and 3 from J, leaving 14 bases between them. CDR3 length equals 16 residues. This CDR3 is CASSLGGMVANEKLFF. DNA for the CDR3: TGTGCCAGCAGTTTGGGGGGCATGGTAGCTAATGAAAAACTGTTTTTT.

This chain links TRBV2 with TRBJ2-7, with D maybe TRBD1 (6 bases). The CDR3 length is 12 residues. Trimming left V 5 bases short and J 6 bases short, with 11 bases between. Germline loops: CDR1 SNHLY, CDR2 FYNNEI. CDR3 protein: CASSQQGLEQYF. The CDR3 nucleotides are TGTGCCAGCAGTCAACAGGGCCTCGAGCAGTACTTC.

V is TRBV28 and J is TRBJ2-3, with D unresolved. The CDR3 has 11 amino acids. Trimming shortened V by 1 base and J by 14 bases, and 10 bases separated the two germline ends. Germline V gene sequence: CDR1 MDHEN, CDR2 SYDVKM. The CDR3 region is CASSLFEMWYF. CDR3 nucleotides: TGTGCCAGCAGTTTATTTGAAATGTGGTATTTT.

This sequence joins TRBV28 and TRBJ2-3, with 7 bases matching TRBD2. CDR3 length equals 15 residues. CDR1 MDHEN and CDR2 SYDVKM come from the germline V gene. Trimming removed 6 bases from V and 4 bases from J; junction bases left unmatched: 10. This CDR3 reads CASRTPRSGADTQYF. The CDR3 DNA is TGTGCCAGCAGAACCCCCCGGAGCGGGGCAGATACGCAGTATTTT.

The chain recombines TRBV28 with TRBJ2-2, with 15 positions matching TRBD2. The CDR3 runs 18 residues. Trimming took 6 bases from V and 4 from J; bases not matched to a gene: 9. CDR1 is MDHEN, CDR2 SYDVKM, per germline. CDR3 DNA: TGTGCCAGCAGGCTAAAATGGACTAGCGGGAGGGCCACCGGGGAGCTGTTTTTT. Translation gives CASRLKWTSGRATGELFF.

The chain employs TRBV5-4 and TRBJ2-1; D call uncertain. Germline assignment: CDR1 SGHNT and CDR2 YYREEE (reference sequence). The CDR3 runs 9 residues. The CDR3 nucleotides read TGTGCTCAAAACAATGAGCAGTTCTTC. Translation: CAQNNEQFF.

This chain joins TRBV2 and TRBJ2-5; TRBD1 might be the D (5 bases). The CDR3 totals 14 residues. Germline CDR1 reads SNHLY; CDR2 reads FYNNEI. The V and J ends lost 6 bases and 0 bases respectively, with 11 bases between them. Written as DNA, the CDR3 is TGTGCCAGCAGGGGGCCAATTAACCAAGAGACCCAGTACTTC. Translated, it gives CASRGPINQETQYF.

The genes are TRBV5-1 and TRBJ2-2; TRBD2 is a possible D gene (5 bases). Trimming took off 0 bases at V and 7 bases at J, with 10 bases between the two ends. The CDR3 is 14 amino acids. Germline lookup yields CDR1 SGHRS and CDR2 YFSETQ. CDR3 in amino acids: CASSLASGGGELFF. The CDR3 DNA is TGCGCCAGCAGCTTGGCCAGCGGAGGCGGGGAGCTGTTTTTT. The full variable domain, in which reference TRBV5-1 and TRBJ2-2 provide the parts outside the CDR3, is KAGVTQTPRYLIKTRGQQVTLSCSPISGHRSVSWYQQTPGQGLQFLFEYFSETQRNKGNFPGRFSGRQFSNSRSEMNVSTLELGDSALYLCASSLASGGGELFFGEGSRLTVL.

The chain employs TRBV10-3 and TRBJ1-5; D unclear. The V gene's germline CDR1 is ENHRY and CDR2 SYGVKD. V lost 0 bases to trimming and J lost 5 bases, with 5 bases between them. This CDR3 comprises 13 residues. CDR3 in amino acids: CAISESRDQPQHF. The CDR3 region has the DNA TGTGCCATCAGTGAGTCGCGGGATCAGCCCCAGCATTTT.

The rearrangement uses TRBV19 and TRBJ2-2; D is ambiguous. There are 15 residues in the CDR3. Germline CDR1 is LNHDA and CDR2 is SQIVND (reference sequence). DNA of the CDR3: TGTGTCGGCCCAATCGGACCCGCGGACACCGGGGAGCTGTTTTTT. It codes for CVGPIGPADTGELFF.

This clone was picked up one time. This chain joins TRBV4-2 and TRBJ2-1, with 7 nucleotides matching TRBD2. Germline lookup yields CDR1 LGHNA and CDR2 YNFKEQ. J lost 7 bases, V lost 0 bases, and 9 bases had no gene match. The CDR3 is made up of 16 amino acids. DNA for the CDR3: TGTGCCAGCAGCCAAGATTATCCGTCTAGCGGAAATGAGCAGTTCTTC. This gives the protein CASSQDYPSSGNEQFF.

This chain links TRBV10-1 with TRBJ2-7; the D is unclear. This CDR3 spans 15 amino acids. The germline gives CDR1 WNHNN, CDR2 SYGVQD (reference sequence). V lost 0 bases, J lost 2 bases, and 11 bases lay in between. The DNA for the CDR3 is TGCGCCAGCAGTGAGTCGATGACCCCGCCCTACGAGCAGTACTTC. The encoded protein is CASSESMTPPYEQYF.

The chain combines TRBV28 with TRBJ2-1; TRBD2 matches at 14 bases. V lost 11 bases and J lost 6; bases outside the gene matches: 18. The CDR3 is 18 amino acids. Germline V lookup: CDR1 MDHEN, CDR2 SYDVKM. CDR3 nucleotides: TGTGCCGTTCTAGCCGGGACTAGCGGGAGAGGAGGAATCAATGAGCAGTTCTTC. Protein product: CAVLAGTSGRGGINEQFF.

The chain joins TRBV7-8 to TRBJ2-7, with 7 bases fitting TRBD2. J was trimmed by 0 bases and V by 6 bases; bases with no gene match: 8. In germline, CDR1 is SGHVS, CDR2 FQNEAQ. CDR3 length equals 15 residues. CDR3 in amino acids: CASSWVRGISYEQYF. DNA of the CDR3: TGTGCCAGCAGTTGGGTGCGGGGGATCTCCTACGAGCAGTACTTC.

The rearrangement links TRBV28 to TRBJ2-7; TRBD1 might be the D (5 bases). The CDR3 loop spans 14 amino acids. Per germline, CDR1 MDHEN and CDR2 SYDVKM. The V gene lost 2 bases and the J gene lost 2 bases, with 10 bases spanning the gap. The CDR3 sequence is CASSLQGRAYEQYF. The CDR3 nucleotides are TGTGCCAGCAGTTTACAGGGCAGGGCCTACGAGCAGTACTTC.

The chain uses TRBV13 and TRBJ2-1; possible D gene TRBD2, 6 bases. The CDR3 extends over 14 amino acids. The germline gives CDR1 PRHDT, CDR2 FYEKMQ (reference sequence). The germline V and J ends were trimmed by 6 bases and 4 bases, with 13 bases remaining between them. The CDR3 loop is CASRGTLQYNEQFF. In DNA, the CDR3 is TGTGCCAGCAGGGGGACTTTGCAATACAATGAGCAGTTCTTC. Drawing the rest from reference TRBV13 and TRBJ2-1, the complete variable domain is AAGVIQSPRHLIKEKRETATLKCYPIPRHDTVYWYQQGPGQDPQFLISFYEKMQSDKGSIPDRFSAQQFSDYHSELNMSSLELGDSALYFCASRGTLQYNEQFFGPGTRLTVL.

This rearrangement joins TRBV6-4 to TRBJ1-3, with D hard to call. Trimming removed 0 bases at V and 8 bases at J, with 8 bases between. The length of the CDR3 is 13 residues. CDR1 MRHNA and CDR2 SNTAGT come from the germline V gene. The CDR3 DNA reads TGTGCCAGCAGTGACTCCCCCCGACACACCATATATTTT. It specifies CASSDSPRHTIYF.

The chain employs TRBV28 and TRBJ2-7, with D perhaps being TRBD1 or TRBD2 (7 bases each). V lost 5 bases to trimming and J lost 3 bases, with 23 bases between them. The CDR3 covers 17 residues. In germline, CDR1 is MDHEN, CDR2 SYDVKM. In DNA, the CDR3 is TGTGCCAGCAGTGGCCCCCCGGGGAGGGGGCCTAGCTACGAGCAGTACTTC. Its protein product is CASSGPPGRGPSYEQYF.

The V call is TRBV28, the J call TRBJ1-1, with D maybe TRBD1 (6 bases). Germline CDR1 and CDR2: MDHEN and SYDVKM. Trimming stripped 3 bases from V and 6 bases from J, with 20 bases between. This CDR3 has 16 amino acids. DNA for the CDR3: TGTGCCAGCAGTTTGGGGCGGGGGCAGGCGAGGGCTGAAGCTTTCTTT. It specifies CASSLGRGQARAEAFF. Complete variable domain (other parts from reference TRBV28 and TRBJ1-1): DVKVTQSSRYLVKRTGEKVFLECVQDMDHENMFWYRQDPGLGLRLIYFSYDVKMKEKGDIPEGYSVSREKKERFSLILESASTNQTSMYLCASSLGRGQARAEAFFGQGTRLTVV.

The chain recombines TRBV28 with TRBJ2-7; the D gene is possibly TRBD1 (5 bases). Trimming took off 4 bases at V and 3 bases at J, with 10 bases between the two ends. Per germline, CDR1 MDHEN and CDR2 SYDVKM. This CDR3 is 13 amino acids long. The CDR3 DNA is TGTGCCAGCAGTTCGCATCAGGGCTACGAGCAGTACTTC. As protein: CASSSHQGYEQYF.

The V call is TRBV10-3, the J call TRBJ2-7; weak D call: TRBD2 (5 bases). Germline CDR1 and CDR2: ENHRY and SYGVKD. V was trimmed by 11 bases and J by 7 bases, leaving 21 bases between them. There are 13 residues in the CDR3. In DNA form, the CDR3 reads TGTGCCCGCTCCAGCGGCCCCAGAGCGGAGCAGTACTTC. Its translation is CARSSGPRAEQYF.

The chain joins TRBV15 to TRBJ2-5, with 7 nucleotides matching TRBD1. Trimming took 1 base from V and 5 from J; bases not matched to a gene: 7. Germline V CDR1 and CDR2: LNHNV, YYDKDF (reference sequence). The CDR3 extends over 15 amino acids. The DNA of the CDR3 is TGTGCCACCAGCAGAGGAGACAGGGTCCAGGAGACCCAGTACTTC. This sequence encodes CATSRGDRVQETQYF.

V and J are TRBV11-2 and TRBJ2-1; 12 positions match TRBD2. The CDR3 totals 15 residues. The trim removed 4 bases at V and 3 bases at J, leaving 1 base unmatched. The germline V gene has CDR1 SGHAT and CDR2 FQNNGV. The CDR3 region is CASSSLAGGYNEQFF. As DNA, the CDR3 is TGTGCCAGCAGCTCACTAGCGGGGGGCTACAATGAGCAGTTCTTC.

This sequence joins TRBV28 and TRBJ2-7; 7 bases match TRBD1. Germline V gene data show CDR1 as MDHEN and CDR2 as SYDVKM. CDR3 length: 14 amino acids. Trimming removed 6 bases from V and 5 bases from J; junction bases left unmatched: 10. In nucleotides, the CDR3 is TGTGCCAGCAGCCTAGACAGGGTCCGGAACGAGCAGTACTTC. Protein product: CASSLDRVRNEQYF.

This chain connects TRBV6-5 to TRBJ2-7; 8 bases are a match to TRBD1. This CDR3 is 15 amino acids long. Germline CDR1 is MNHEY and CDR2 is SVGAGI. V lost 0 bases to trimming and J lost 3 bases; unmatched junction nucleotides: 4. CDR3 nucleotides: TGTGCCAGCAGTTACTCCAGGGGGCGCGTCTACGAGCAGTACTTC. As protein: CASSYSRGRVYEQYF.

This clone was seen a handful of times. The gene calls are TRBV18 and TRBJ2-2; TRBD1 agrees at 7 bases. In germline, CDR1 is KGHSH, CDR2 LQKENI. J gave up 5 bases and V 3 bases, and 6 bases lay outside the gene matches. CDR3 length: 15 amino acids. The CDR3 DNA reads TGTGCCAGCTCACCCGCGACAGGGCGGACCGGGGAGCTGTTTTTT. Encoded protein: CASSPATGRTGELFF.

The chain carries TRBV7-3 and TRBJ2-7, with D perhaps TRBD2 (6 bases). The CDR3 loop spans 16 amino acids. Germline-derived CDR1 and CDR2 are SGHTA and FQGTGA. With 7 bases removed from V and 6 bases from J, the gap between germline ends came to 25 bases. As DNA, the CDR3 is TGTGCCAGCACCGTCCGACTAGTTATTTTAAAGGGCGAGCAGTACTTC. It is translated as CASTVRLVILKGEQYF.